This T cell receptor (beta chain) was sequenced for a study of control samples from healthy donors and cancer patients. TCRdb keeps only in-frame clones here, not all; method: immunoSEQ multiplex PCR. The sample consists of approximately 97,000 clones, over 80% of them appearing once. The V gene end was trimmed by 4 bases and the J gene end by 3 bases; junction bases not matched to a gene: 6. CDR3 length equals 14 residues. Germline V gives CDR1 SGHRS, CDR2 YFSETQ. The receptor's source is a man aged 25-45 years in good health. Sequences were obtained from blood. The chain uses TRBV5-1 and TRBJ1-2; 7 positions agree with TRBD1. DNA for the CDR3: TGCGCCAGCAGCCTGCACGACAGGGACTATGGCTACACCTTC. This sequence encodes CASSLHDRDYGYTF.